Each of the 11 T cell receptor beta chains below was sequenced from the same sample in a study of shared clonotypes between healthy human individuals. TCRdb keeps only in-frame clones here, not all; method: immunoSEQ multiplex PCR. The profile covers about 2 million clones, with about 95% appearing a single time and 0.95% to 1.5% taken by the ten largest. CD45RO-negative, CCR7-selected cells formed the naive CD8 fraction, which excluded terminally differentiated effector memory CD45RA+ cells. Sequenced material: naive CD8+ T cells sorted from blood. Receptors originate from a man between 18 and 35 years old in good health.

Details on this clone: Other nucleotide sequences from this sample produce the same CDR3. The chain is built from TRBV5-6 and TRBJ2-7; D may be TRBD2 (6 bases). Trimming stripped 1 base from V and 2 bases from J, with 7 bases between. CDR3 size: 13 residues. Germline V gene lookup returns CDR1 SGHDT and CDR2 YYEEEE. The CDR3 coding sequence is TGTGCCAGCAGCTTGTGGGGGGCCTACGAGCAGTACTTC. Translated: CASSLWGAYEQYF.

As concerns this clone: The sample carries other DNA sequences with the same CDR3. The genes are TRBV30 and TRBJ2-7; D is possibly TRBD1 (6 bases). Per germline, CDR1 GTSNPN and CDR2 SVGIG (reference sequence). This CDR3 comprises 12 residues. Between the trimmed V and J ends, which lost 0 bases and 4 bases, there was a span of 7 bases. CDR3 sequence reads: CAWSVRGYEQYF. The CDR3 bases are TGTGCCTGGAGTGTAAGGGGGTACGAGCAGTACTTC.

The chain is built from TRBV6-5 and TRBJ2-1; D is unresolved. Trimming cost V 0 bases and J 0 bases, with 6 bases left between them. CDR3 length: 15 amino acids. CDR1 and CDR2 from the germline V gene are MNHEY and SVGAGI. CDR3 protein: CASSYSTNSYNEQFF. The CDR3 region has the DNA TGTGCCAGCAGTTACTCAACGAACTCCTACAATGAGCAGTTCTTC.

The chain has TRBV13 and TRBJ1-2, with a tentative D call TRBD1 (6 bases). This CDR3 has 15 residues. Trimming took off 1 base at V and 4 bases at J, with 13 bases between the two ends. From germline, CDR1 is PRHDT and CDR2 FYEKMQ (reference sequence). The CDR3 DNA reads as TGTGCCAGCAGCTTAGAGGGGGGGCCAGTCTATGGCTACACCTTC. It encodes CASSLEGGPVYGYTF.

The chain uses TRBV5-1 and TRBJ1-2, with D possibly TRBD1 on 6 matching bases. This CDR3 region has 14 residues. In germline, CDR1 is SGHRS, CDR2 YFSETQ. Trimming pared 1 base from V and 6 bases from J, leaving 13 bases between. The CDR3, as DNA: TGCGCCAGCAGCTTGCCCGCAGGGGTGGATGGCTACACCTTC. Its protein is CASSLPAGVDGYTF.

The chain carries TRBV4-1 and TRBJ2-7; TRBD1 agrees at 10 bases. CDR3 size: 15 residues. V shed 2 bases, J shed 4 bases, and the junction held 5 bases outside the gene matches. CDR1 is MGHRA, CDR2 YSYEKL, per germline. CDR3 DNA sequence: TGCGCCAGCAGCCAAAAGGGACAGGGGAATTACGAGCAGTACTTC. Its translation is CASSQKGQGNYEQYF.

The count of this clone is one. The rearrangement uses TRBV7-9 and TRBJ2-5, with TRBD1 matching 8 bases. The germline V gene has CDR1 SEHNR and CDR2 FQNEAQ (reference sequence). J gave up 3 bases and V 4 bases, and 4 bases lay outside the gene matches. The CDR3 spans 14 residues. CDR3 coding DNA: TGTGCCAGCAGCTCTGGACAGGGCAAAGAGACCCAGTACTTC. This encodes CASSSGQGKETQYF.

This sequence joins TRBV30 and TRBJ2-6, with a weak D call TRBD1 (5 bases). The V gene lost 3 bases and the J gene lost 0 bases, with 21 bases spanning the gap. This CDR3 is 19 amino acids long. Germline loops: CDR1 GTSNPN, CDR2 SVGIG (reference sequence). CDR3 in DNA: TGTGCCTGGAGAATAAGGGGTGCAGGGAAAAGCTCTGGGGCCAACGTCCTGACTTTC. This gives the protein CAWRIRGAGKSSGANVLTF.

In nucleotides, the CDR3 is TGCGCCAGCAGTGATAGCGGGATTTCCTACGAGCAGTACTTC. It yields the protein CASSDSGISYEQYF. The rearrangement links TRBV10-2 to TRBJ2-7; 8 positions match TRBD2. The V and J ends lost 3 bases and 1 base, in that order; junction bases with no gene match: 2. The CDR3 has 14 amino acids. Germline CDR1 WSHSY, CDR2 SAAADI.

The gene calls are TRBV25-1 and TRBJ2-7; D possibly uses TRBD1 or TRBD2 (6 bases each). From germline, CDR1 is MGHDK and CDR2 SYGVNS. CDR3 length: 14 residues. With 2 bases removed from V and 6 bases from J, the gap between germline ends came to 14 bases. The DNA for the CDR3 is TGTGCCAGCAGTGAAGTAGGGGGGTACCGCGAGCAGTACTTC. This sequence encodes CASSEVGGYREQYF.

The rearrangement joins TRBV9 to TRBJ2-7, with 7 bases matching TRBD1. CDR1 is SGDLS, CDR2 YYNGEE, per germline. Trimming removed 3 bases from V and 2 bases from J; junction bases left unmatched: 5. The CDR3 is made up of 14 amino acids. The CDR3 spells CASSDRDSTYEQYF. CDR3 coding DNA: TGTGCCAGCAGCGACCGGGACAGTACCTACGAGCAGTACTTC.